The rows below give T cell receptor beta chains drawn from one sample of a study of read filtering for tumor transcriptome and immune sequencing. TCRdb redid the calling of the reads with MiXCR, one entry per CDR3 protein. The sample has tens of thousands of distinct CDR3 sequences, around 20% seen once. Sequenced material: a population of CD138-negative cells sorted from bone marrow. Receptor source: a donor at least 40 years old with multiple myeloma. Each CDR3 is given with its conserved first and last residue.

TRBV4-1,TRBJ2-5,CASSQWFQETQYF
TRBV9,TRBJ2-2,CASSPGQFANTGELFF
TRBV2,TRBJ1-5,CASMGDGSSNQPQHF
TRBV28,TRBJ2-1,CASRRNGGRGNEQFF
TRBV7-9,TRBJ2-5,CASSFRTSGRTETQYF
TRBV6-2/TRBV6-3,TRBJ2-3,CASSSGSDTQYF
TRBV20-1,TRBJ2-1,CSAKAGGSYNEQFF
TRBV7-9,TRBJ1-4,CASSPSSGATNEKLFF
TRBV7-9,TRBJ1-1,CASSATENTEDFF
TRBV2,TRBJ1-1,CASAGTGITEAFF
TRBV2,TRBJ2-1,CAGKATSGSYNEQFF
TRBV14,TRBJ2-7,CASSQGRGSEQYF
TRBV7-2,TRBJ2-3,CASSLGTGRTDTQYF
TRBV20-1,TRBJ2-1,CSALADTYNEQFF
TRBV4-1,TRBJ2-3,CASSFRIRTDTQYF
TRBV2,TRBJ2-1,CASSEARTSGRNEQFF
TRBV20-1,TRBJ2-1,CSSRTGSSYSEQFF
TRBV7-9,TRBJ1-1,CASGLMGKGTEAFF
TRBV9,TRBJ2-2,CASSAGSGELSF
TRBV27,TRBJ1-1,CASSFAGATNTEAFF
TRBV5-1,TRBJ2-7,CASNVEQYF
TRBV6-6,TRBJ2-7,CASSSSMDSYEQYF
TRBV2,TRBJ2-3,CASSWTGLTSGRGDTQYF